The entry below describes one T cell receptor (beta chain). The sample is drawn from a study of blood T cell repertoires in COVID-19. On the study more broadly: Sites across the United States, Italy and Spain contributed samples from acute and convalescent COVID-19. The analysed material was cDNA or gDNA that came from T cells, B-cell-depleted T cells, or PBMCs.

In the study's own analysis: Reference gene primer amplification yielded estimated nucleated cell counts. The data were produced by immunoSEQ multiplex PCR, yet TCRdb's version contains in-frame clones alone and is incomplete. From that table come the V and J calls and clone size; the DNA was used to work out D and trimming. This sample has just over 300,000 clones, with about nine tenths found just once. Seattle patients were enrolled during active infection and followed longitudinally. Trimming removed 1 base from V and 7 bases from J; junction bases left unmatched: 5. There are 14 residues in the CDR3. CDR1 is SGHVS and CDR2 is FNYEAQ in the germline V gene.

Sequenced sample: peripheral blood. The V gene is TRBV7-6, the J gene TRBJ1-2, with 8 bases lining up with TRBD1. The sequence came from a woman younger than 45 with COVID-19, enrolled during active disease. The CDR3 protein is CASSLGGTGSGYTF. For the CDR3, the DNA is TGTGCCAGCAGCTTAGGGGGGACAGGCTCTGGCTACACCTTC.